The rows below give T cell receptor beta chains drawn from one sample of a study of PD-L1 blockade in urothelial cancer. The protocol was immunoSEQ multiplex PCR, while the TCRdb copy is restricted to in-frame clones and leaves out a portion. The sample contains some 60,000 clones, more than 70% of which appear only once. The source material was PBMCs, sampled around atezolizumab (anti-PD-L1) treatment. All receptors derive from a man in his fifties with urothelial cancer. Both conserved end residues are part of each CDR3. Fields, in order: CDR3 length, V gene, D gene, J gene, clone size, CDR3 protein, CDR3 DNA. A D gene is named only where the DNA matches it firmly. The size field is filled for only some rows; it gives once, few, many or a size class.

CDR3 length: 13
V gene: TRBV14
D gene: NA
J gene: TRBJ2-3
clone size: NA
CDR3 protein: CASSHLVTDTQYF
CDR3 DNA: TGTGCCAGCAGTCACCTAGTAACAGATACGCAGTATTTT

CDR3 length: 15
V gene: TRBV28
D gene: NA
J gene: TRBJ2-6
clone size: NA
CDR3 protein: CASNLQGAGANVLTF
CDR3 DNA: TGTGCCAGCAACCTACAGGGCGCTGGGGCCAACGTCCTGACTTTC

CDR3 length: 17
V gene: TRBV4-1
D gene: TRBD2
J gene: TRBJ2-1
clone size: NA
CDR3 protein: CASSQAIAGGPGNEQFF
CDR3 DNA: TGCGCCAGCAGCCAAGCCATAGCGGGAGGGCCAGGGAATGAGCAGTTCTTC

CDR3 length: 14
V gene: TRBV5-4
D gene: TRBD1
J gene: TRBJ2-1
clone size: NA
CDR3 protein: CASSSRQGGNEQFF
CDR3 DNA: TGTGCCAGCAGCTCCCGACAGGGGGGGAATGAGCAGTTCTTC

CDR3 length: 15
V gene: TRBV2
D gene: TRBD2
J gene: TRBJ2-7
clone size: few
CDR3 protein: CASRPERDHSYEQYF
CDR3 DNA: TGTGCCAGCAGGCCAGAGCGGGATCACTCCTACGAGCAGTACTTC

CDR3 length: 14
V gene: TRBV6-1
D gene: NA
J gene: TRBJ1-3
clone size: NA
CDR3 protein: CASSLDRAGNTIYF
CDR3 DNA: TGTGCCAGCAGCTTGGACAGAGCTGGAAACACCATATATTTT

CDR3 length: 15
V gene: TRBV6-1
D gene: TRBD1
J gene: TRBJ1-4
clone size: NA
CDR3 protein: CASSEDRGRAEKLFF
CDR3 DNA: TGTGCCAGCAGTGAAGACAGGGGGCGGGCAGAAAAACTGTTTTTT

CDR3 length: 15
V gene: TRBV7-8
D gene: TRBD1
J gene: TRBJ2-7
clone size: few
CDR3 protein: CASSSSGQATYEQYF
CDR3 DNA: TGTGCCAGCAGCTCCTCGGGACAGGCGACCTACGAGCAGTACTTC

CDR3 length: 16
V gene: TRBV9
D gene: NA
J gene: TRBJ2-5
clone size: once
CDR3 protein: CASSVAGGRDQETQYF
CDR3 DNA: TGTGCCAGCAGCGTAGCCGGTGGCAGGGATCAAGAGACCCAGTACTTC

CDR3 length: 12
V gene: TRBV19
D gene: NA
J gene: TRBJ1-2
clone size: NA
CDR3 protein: CASSITDYGYTF
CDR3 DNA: TGTGCCAGTAGTATAACAGACTATGGCTACACCTTC

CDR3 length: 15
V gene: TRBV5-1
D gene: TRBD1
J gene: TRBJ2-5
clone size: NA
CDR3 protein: CASSLAGGGRETQYF
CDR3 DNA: TGCGCCAGCAGCTTGGCAGGGGGCGGTCGGGAGACCCAGTACTTC

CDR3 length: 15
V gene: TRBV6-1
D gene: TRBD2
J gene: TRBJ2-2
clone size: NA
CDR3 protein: CASRVLAGGTGELFF
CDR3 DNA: TGTGCCAGCAGGGTACTAGCGGGAGGCACCGGGGAGCTGTTTTTT

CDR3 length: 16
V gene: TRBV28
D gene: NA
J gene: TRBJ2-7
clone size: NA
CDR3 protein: CASTSREPSVSYEQYF
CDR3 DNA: TGTGCCAGCACCTCCCGGGAACCGTCGGTCTCCTACGAGCAGTACTTC

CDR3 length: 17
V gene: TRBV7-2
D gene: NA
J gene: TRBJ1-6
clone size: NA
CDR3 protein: CASSLMGRTGVGSPLHF
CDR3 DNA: TGTGCCAGCAGCTTAATGGGACGTACGGGGGTAGGATCACCCCTCCACTTT

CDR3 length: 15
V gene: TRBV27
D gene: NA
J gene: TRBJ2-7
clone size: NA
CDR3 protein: CASSLIFAGHYEQYF
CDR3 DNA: TGTGCCAGCAGTTTGATTTTTGCGGGTCACTACGAGCAGTACTTC

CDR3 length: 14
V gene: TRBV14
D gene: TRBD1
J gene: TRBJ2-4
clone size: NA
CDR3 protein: CASSLTGGMHIQYF
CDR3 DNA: TGTGCCAGCAGCCTGACAGGGGGAATGCACATTCAGTACTTC

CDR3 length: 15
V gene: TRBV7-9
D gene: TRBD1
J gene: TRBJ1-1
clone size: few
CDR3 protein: CASSLGSGQDTEAFF
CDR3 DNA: TGTGCCAGCAGCTTAGGGTCGGGACAGGACACTGAAGCTTTCTTT

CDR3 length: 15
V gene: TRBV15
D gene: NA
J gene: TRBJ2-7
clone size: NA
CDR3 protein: CATSRDSGIPYEQYF
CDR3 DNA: TGTGCCACCAGCAGAGATTCAGGCATCCCCTACGAGCAGTACTTC

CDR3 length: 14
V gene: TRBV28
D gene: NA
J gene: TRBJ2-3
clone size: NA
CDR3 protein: CASRAGHNTDTQYF
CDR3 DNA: TGTGCCAGCAGAGCGGGCCACAACACAGATACGCAGTATTTT

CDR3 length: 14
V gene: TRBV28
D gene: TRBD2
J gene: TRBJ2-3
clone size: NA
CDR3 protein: CASLLAGSGDTQYF
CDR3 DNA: TGTGCCAGCCTACTAGCGGGATCAGGGGATACGCAGTATTTT

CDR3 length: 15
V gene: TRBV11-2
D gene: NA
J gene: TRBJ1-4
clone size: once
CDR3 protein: CASSPMGGTNEKLFF
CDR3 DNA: TGTGCCAGCAGCCCTATGGGGGGAACTAATGAAAAACTGTTTTTT

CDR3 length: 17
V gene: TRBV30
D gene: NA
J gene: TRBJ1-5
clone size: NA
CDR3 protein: CAWSPNSGTPYNQPQHF
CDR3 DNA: TGTGCCTGGAGTCCCAATTCCGGGACACCCTACAATCAGCCCCAGCATTTT

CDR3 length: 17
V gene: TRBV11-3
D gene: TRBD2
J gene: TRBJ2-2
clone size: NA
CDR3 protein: CASSLDWGGDGTGELFF
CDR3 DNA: TGTGCCAGCAGCTTAGACTGGGGGGGAGATGGCACCGGGGAGCTGTTTTTT

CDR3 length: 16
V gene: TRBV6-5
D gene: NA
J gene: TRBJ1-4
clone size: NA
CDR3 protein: CASSYRGGATNEKLFF
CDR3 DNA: TGTGCCAGCAGTTACAGGGGAGGGGCAACTAATGAAAAACTGTTTTTT

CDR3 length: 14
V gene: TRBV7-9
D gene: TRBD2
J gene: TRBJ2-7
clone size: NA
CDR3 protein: CASGPGLPPYEQYF
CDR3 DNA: TGTGCCAGCGGACCGGGACTACCCCCCTACGAGCAGTACTTC

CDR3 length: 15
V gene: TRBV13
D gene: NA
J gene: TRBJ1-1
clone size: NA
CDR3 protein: CASSLSPTGNTEAFF
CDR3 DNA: TGTGCCAGCAGCCTGAGTCCTACAGGGAACACTGAAGCTTTCTTT

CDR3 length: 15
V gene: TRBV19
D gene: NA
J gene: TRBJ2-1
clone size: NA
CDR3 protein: CASSIVGGTYNEQFF
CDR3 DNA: TGTGCCAGTAGTATAGTGGGAGGAACCTACAATGAGCAGTTCTTC

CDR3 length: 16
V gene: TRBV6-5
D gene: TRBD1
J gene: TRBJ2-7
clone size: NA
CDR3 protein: CASSYSRGTGRAGQYF
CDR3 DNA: TGTGCCAGCAGTTACTCGAGGGGGACAGGGCGAGCGGGGCAGTACTTC

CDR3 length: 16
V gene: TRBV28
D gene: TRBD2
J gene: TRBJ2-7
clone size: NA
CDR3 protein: CASSPARGGARYEQYF
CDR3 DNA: TGTGCCAGCAGTCCCGCCCGGGGGGGGGCGCGGTACGAGCAGTACTTC